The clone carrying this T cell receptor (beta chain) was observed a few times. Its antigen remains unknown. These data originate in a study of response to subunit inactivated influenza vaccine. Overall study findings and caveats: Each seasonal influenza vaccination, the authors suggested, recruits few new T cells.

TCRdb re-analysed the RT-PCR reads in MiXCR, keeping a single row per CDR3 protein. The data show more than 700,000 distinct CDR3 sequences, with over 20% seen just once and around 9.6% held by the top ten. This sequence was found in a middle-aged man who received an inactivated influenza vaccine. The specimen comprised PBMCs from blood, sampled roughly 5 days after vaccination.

The CDR3 sequence is CASSPSRYYTDTQYF. In nucleotides, the CDR3 is TGCGCCAGCAGCCCCTCTAGGTACTACACAGATACGCAGTATTTT. This chain connects TRBV4-3 to TRBJ2-3; D is unclear. Trimming cost V 4 bases and J 2 bases, with 13 bases left between them. The CDR3 runs 15 residues. Germline CDR1 and CDR2: LGHNA and YSLEER.